The 27 T cell receptor beta chains in this list originate from one sample, sequenced in a study of shared clonotypes between healthy human individuals. Sequencing used immunoSEQ multiplex PCR; TCRdb keeps in-frame clones, though not all of them. The sample includes 2 million to 2.5 million clones, approximately 96% seen only once; the top ten take approximately 0.13%. The material sequenced was naive CD4+ T cells sorted from blood. Regarding subset: CD45RA+ positively selected. These receptor sequences come from a man younger than 35 in good health.

CDR3 in DNA: TGCAGCGTTGTGGGGAGCACAGATACGCAGTATTTT. This codes for CSVVGSTDTQYF. This rearrangement joins TRBV29-1 to TRBJ2-3; D remains ambiguous. Germline lookup yields CDR1 SQVTM and CDR2 ANQGSEA. The V gene lost 4 bases and the J gene lost 0 bases, with 5 bases spanning the gap. This CDR3 is 12 amino acids long.

The chain uses TRBV6-5 and TRBJ2-7, with 8 positions matching TRBD1. The germline gives CDR1 MNHEY, CDR2 SVGAGI. V shed 2 bases, J shed 6 bases, and the junction held 9 bases outside the gene matches. The CDR3 has 15 amino acids. The chain's CDR3 is CASSYAGGAPIEQYF. The CDR3 DNA reads TGTGCCAGCAGTTACGCAGGGGGCGCCCCCATCGAGCAGTACTTC.

Concerning this clone: One end of the junction varies from germline; a read error may be responsible. This chain uses TRBV6-1 with TRBJ1-2; D unresolved. Germline lookup yields CDR1 MNHNS and CDR2 SASEGT. There are 13 residues in the CDR3. CDR3 coding DNA: TGTGCTAGCAGTGAAGGACGGGTCAAGATCATTAGCTTC. This encodes CASSEGRVKIISF.

This chain links TRBV4-1 with TRBJ1-4; D uncertain. The CDR3 consists of 16 residues. Germline lookup yields CDR1 MGHRA and CDR2 YSYEKL. Trimming pared 2 bases from V and 4 bases from J, leaving 14 bases between. Written as DNA, the CDR3 is TGCGCCAGCAGCCAACATACCACGGACGGTAATGAAAAACTGTTTTTT. It codes for CASSQHTTDGNEKLFF.

The chain combines TRBV10-3 with TRBJ1-2; 9 bases are a match to TRBD1. CDR3 length: 14 amino acids. Trimming took 6 bases from V and 3 from J; bases not matched to a gene: 5. Looked up from germline, CDR1 is ENHRY and CDR2 is SYGVKD. This chain's CDR3 is CAIRGDRVDYGYTF. As DNA, the CDR3 is TGTGCCATCAGGGGGGACAGGGTTGACTATGGCTACACCTTC.

The V and J genes are TRBV5-3 and TRBJ2-2, with TRBD2 matching 11 bases. TRBV5-3 is annotated as an ORF whose role is uncertain. This CDR3 region has 17 residues. The trim removed 3 bases at V and 5 bases at J, leaving 9 bases unmatched. CDR3 amino acids: CARSYSSGGNRTGELFF. In DNA form, the CDR3 reads TGTGCCAGAAGCTATTCTAGCGGGGGGAACCGGACCGGGGAGCTGTTTTTT.

Details on this clone: At the DNA level, this CDR3 is encoded by other sequences in the same sample as well. The J gene is TRBJ2-5, the V gene TRBV5-1, with 9 positions matching TRBD2. V shed 2 bases and J 2 bases; nucleotides not matched to a gene: 1. Germline V gives CDR1 SGHRS, CDR2 YFSETQ. The CDR3 spans 14 residues. The CDR3 nucleotides read TGCGCCAGCAGCTTTACTAGCGGGCAAGAGACCCAGTACTTC. The encoded protein is CASSFTSGQETQYF. Full variable domain (missing parts from reference TRBV5-1 and TRBJ2-5): KAGVTQTPRYLIKTRGQQVTLSCSPISGHRSVSWYQQTPGQGLQFLFEYFSETQRNKGNFPGRFSGRQFSNSRSEMNVSTLELGDSALYLCASSFTSGQETQYFGPGTRLLVL.

This sequence joins TRBV9 and TRBJ2-2; 8 positions agree with TRBD2. The junction had 4 bases not matched to a gene; V was cut back by 0 bases and J by 6 bases. The CDR3 has 15 residues. CDR1 SGDLS and CDR2 YYNGEE come from the germline V gene. The CDR3 protein is CASSVASGQPGELFF. The CDR3 DNA is TGTGCCAGCAGCGTAGCTAGCGGGCAACCCGGGGAGCTGTTTTTT.

The chain joins TRBV7-9 to TRBJ1-2; 10 nucleotides agree with TRBD1. CDR3 length: 15 residues. Germline lookup yields CDR1 SEHNR and CDR2 FQNEAQ (reference sequence). V trimming: 3 bases; J trimming: 2 bases; junction bases outside the gene matches: 3. The CDR3 is CASSFTDRGNYGYTF. The CDR3 DNA follows: TGTGCCAGCAGCTTTACGGACAGGGGGAACTATGGCTACACCTTC. Variable domain in full (rest from reference TRBV7-9 and TRBJ1-2): DTGVSQNPRHKITKRGQNVTFRCDPISEHNRLYWYRQTLGQGPEFLTYFQNEAQLEKSRLLSDRFSAERPKGSFSTLEIQRTEQGDSAMYLCASSFTDRGNYGYTFGSGTRLTVV.

This clone showed up just once. The chain uses TRBV5-5 and TRBJ1-1; 7 nucleotides match TRBD1. V gave up 0 bases and J gave up 2 bases; unmatched junction bases: 4. The germline gives CDR1 SGHKS, CDR2 YYEKEE (reference sequence). The CDR3 spans 15 residues. CDR3 residues: CASSLAVGGNTEAFF. In nucleotides, the CDR3 is TGTGCCAGCAGCTTGGCGGTAGGGGGCAACACTGAAGCTTTCTTT.

The rearrangement uses TRBV6-6 and TRBJ2-5, with unresolved D. V lost 0 bases and J lost 7, with 15 bases in between. CDR1 is MNHNY and CDR2 is SVGAGI in the germline V gene (reference sequence). The CDR3 has 15 amino acids. The CDR3 sequence: CASSYSPGLSGTQYF. The CDR3 DNA is TGTGCCAGCAGTTACTCGCCTGGCCTATCGGGGACCCAGTACTTC.

This clone was observed once. The rearrangement links TRBV5-1 to TRBJ2-5; D remains unclear. This CDR3 contains 14 residues. The V gene lost 0 bases and the J gene lost 2 bases, with 8 bases spanning the gap. Germline V gene lookup returns CDR1 SGHRS and CDR2 YFSETQ. The CDR3 nucleotides read TGCGCCAGCAGCTTGGTAGATACTCAAGAGACCCAGTACTTC. Its protein is CASSLVDTQETQYF.

V and J are TRBV5-3 and TRBJ1-5, with a possible D match to TRBD1 (6 bases). TRBV5-3 is identified as an open reading frame with a role that is uncertain. This CDR3 is built from 15 residues. Trimming pared 3 bases from V and 0 bases from J, leaving 10 bases between. The CDR3 DNA reads as TGTGCCAGAAGCTATGGACAGAATAGCAATCAGCCCCAGCATTTT. Translating it yields CARSYGQNSNQPQHF.

The chain couples TRBV4-1 to TRBJ1-1; the match to TRBD1 covers 11 bases. Germline CDR1 and CDR2: MGHRA and YSYEKL. The CDR3 runs 21 residues. V shed 0 bases, J shed 1 base, and the junction held 16 bases outside the gene matches. The DNA for the CDR3 is TGCGCCAGCAGCCAAGAAAGATTCGGACAGGGGGCGAACCTGAGGAACACTGAAGCTTTCTTT. Protein product: CASSQERFGQGANLRNTEAFF.

The rearrangement links TRBV4-1 to TRBJ2-3; possibly TRBD2 for D (5 bases). The length of the CDR3 is 17 residues. Trimming removed 4 bases from V and 4 bases from J, with 21 bases in between. CDR1 and CDR2 from the germline V gene are MGHRA and YSYEKL. This CDR3 is CASSRGLGLMGSDTQYF. DNA for the CDR3: TGCGCCAGCAGCCGAGGACTTGGGTTAATGGGTTCAGATACGCAGTATTTT.

The chain has TRBV6-5 and TRBJ1-2; D is perhaps TRBD1 (5 bases). The CDR3 length is 14 residues. V lost 5 bases and J lost 7, with 17 bases in between. Germline assignment: CDR1 MNHEY and CDR2 SVGAGI. The CDR3, as DNA: TGTGCCAGCAGTCGACTACAGACAGTGCGTGGCTACACCTTC. It codes for CASSRLQTVRGYTF.

V and J are TRBV7-2 and TRBJ2-5, with TRBD2 identical over 7 bases. The CDR3 spans 15 residues. The V gene end was trimmed by 5 bases and the J gene end by 5 bases; junction bases not matched to a gene: 11. Looked up from germline, CDR1 is SGHTA and CDR2 is FQGNSA. The DNA of the CDR3 is TGTGCCAGCAGCCCCCAGTGGGGGGGAGGGGAGACCCAGTACTTC. Translation gives CASSPQWGGGETQYF.

The chain has TRBV11-2 and TRBJ2-7; D is perhaps TRBD1 or TRBD2 (5 bases each). Trimming took off 6 bases at V and 0 bases at J, with 12 bases between the two ends. In germline, CDR1 is SGHAT, CDR2 FQNNGV. This CDR3 spans 14 amino acids. Here the CDR3 reads CASRKPGRSYEQYF. Here the CDR3 DNA reads TGTGCCAGCAGGAAGCCGGGACGCTCCTACGAGCAGTACTTC.

This clone is a singleton in its sample. The V and J genes are TRBV7-2 and TRBJ1-2; possible D gene TRBD1, 5 bases. Germline CDR1 SGHTA, CDR2 FQGNSA. This CDR3 has 17 residues. V was trimmed by 3 bases and J by 3 bases, leaving 20 bases between them. The CDR3 nucleotides read TGTGCCAGCAGCTTGCGGGGAAGTAGCTGGGACGACTATGGCTACACCTTC. Amino acid sequence: CASSLRGSSWDDYGYTF.

The chain carries TRBV5-1 and TRBJ1-6; D might be TRBD1 (5 bases). This CDR3 contains 15 residues. The germline V gene encodes CDR1 SGHRS and CDR2 YFSETQ. Trimming left V 1 base short and J 3 bases short, with 8 bases between. CDR3 sequence reads: CASSLTGLYNSPLHF. CDR3 in DNA: TGCGCCAGCAGCTTGACAGGCCTCTATAATTCACCCCTCCACTTT. The variable domain in full, with the rest retrieved from reference TRBV5-1 and TRBJ1-6, is KAGVTQTPRYLIKTRGQQVTLSCSPISGHRSVSWYQQTPGQGLQFLFEYFSETQRNKGNFPGRFSGRQFSNSRSEMNVSTLELGDSALYLCASSLTGLYNSPLHFGNGTRLTVT.

The CDR3 loop reads CAWSVRPPGSGRAYNNSPLHF. The CDR3 DNA follows: TGTGCCTGGAGTGTACGTCCGCCAGGGTCAGGGAGAGCGTATAATAATTCACCCCTCCACTTT. The chain links TRBV30 to TRBJ1-6; D might be TRBD1 (5 bases). Germline CDR1 is GTSNPN and CDR2 is SVGIG (reference sequence). The CDR3 loop spans 21 amino acids. The V and J ends lost 0 bases and 5 bases respectively, with 29 bases between them. The entire variable domain, with the rest obtained from reference TRBV30 and TRBJ1-6, is as follows: SQTIHQWPATLVQPVGSPLSLECTVEGTSNPNLYWYRQAAGRGLQLLFYSVGIGQISSEVPQNLSASRPQDRQFILSSKKLLLSDSGFYLCAWSVRPPGSGRAYNNSPLHFGNGTRLTVT.

A word on this clone: Other DNA variants within this sample encode the same CDR3. This chain connects TRBV10-3 to TRBJ1-6; D gene uncertain. Germline CDR1 ENHRY, CDR2 SYGVKD. The CDR3 runs to 13 residues. Trimming pared 3 bases from V and 5 bases from J, leaving 5 bases between. CDR3 bases: TGTGCCATCAGTGATCTTGATAATTCACCCCTCCACTTT. It yields the protein CAISDLDNSPLHF.

This clone appeared a few times. The chain employs TRBV6-1 and TRBJ2-2; no definite D call. The CDR3 runs to 11 residues. The V gene lost 10 bases and the J gene lost 7 bases, with 10 bases spanning the gap. From germline, CDR1 is MNHNS and CDR2 SASEGT. CDR3 sequence: CATARVGELFF. DNA for the CDR3: TGTGCCACCGCTAGAGTCGGGGAGCTGTTTTTT.

The genes are TRBV13 and TRBJ1-3, with TRBD1 matching 11 bases. Germline values: CDR1 PRHDT, CDR2 FYEKMQ (reference sequence). V shed 4 bases and J 4 bases; nucleotides not matched to a gene: 3. The CDR3 spans 15 residues. CDR3 residues: CASSSDRGRGNTIYF. CDR3 in DNA: TGTGCCAGCAGCTCGGACAGGGGGCGAGGAAACACCATATATTTT.

CDR3 region: CASSRGDRDEQYF. CDR3 coding DNA: TGTGCCAGCAGTAGGGGGGACAGGGATGAGCAGTACTTC. This chain joins TRBV6-5 and TRBJ2-7; 9 bases are shared with TRBD1. The CDR3 runs to 13 residues. Germline V gene lookup returns CDR1 MNHEY and CDR2 SVGAGI. V was pared by 5 bases and J by 7 bases, with 6 bases of the junction left unmatched.

A single count supports this clone. The V gene is TRBV5-1, the J gene TRBJ2-1, with 10 bases lining up with TRBD1. After removal of 6 bases from V and 8 bases from J, the junction contained 14 bases not matched to a gene. CDR1 is SGHRS and CDR2 is YFSETQ in the germline V gene. The CDR3 runs 16 residues. The CDR3 DNA sequence: TGCGCCAGCACAATGTTCGGACAGGGGGTTCAAGATGAGCAGTTCTTC. Translation gives CASTMFGQGVQDEQFF.

V and J are TRBV19 and TRBJ2-3; no reliable D call. V was clipped by 4 bases and J by 3 bases, with 14 bases between them. CDR1 LNHDA and CDR2 SQIVND come from the germline V gene (reference sequence). The CDR3 is 15 amino acids. The CDR3, as DNA: TGTGCCAGTAGTACCTGGGTAGCTGGTACAGATACGCAGTATTTT. Amino acid sequence: CASSTWVAGTDTQYF.